The 6 T cell receptor beta chains in this list originate from one sample, sequenced in a study of shared clonotypes between healthy human individuals. Sequencing was performed with immunoSEQ multiplex PCR; in TCRdb, only in-frame clones are kept and a portion is missing. The sample consists of 2 million to 2.5 million clones, 90% to 95% of them appearing once. Material: naive CD4+ T cells sorted from blood. Subset defined: CD45RA+ positively selected. Receptors originate from a man in his late teens or twenties in good health.

The chain is built from TRBV30 and TRBJ1-2; D may be TRBD1 (5 bases). The CDR3 is 12 amino acids. V was cut by 3 bases and J by 8 bases, with 13 bases left in between. The V gene's germline CDR1 is GTSNPN and CDR2 SVGIG (reference sequence). The CDR3 sequence is CAWSRDLRGYTF. As DNA, the CDR3 is TGTGCCTGGAGCCGGGACCTACGCGGCTACACCTTC.

The chain is built from TRBV7-2 and TRBJ2-2; a possible D gene is TRBD2 (5 bases). The CDR3 spans 15 residues. V gave up 5 bases and J gave up 7 bases, with 17 bases separating them. Germline CDR1 is SGHTA and CDR2 is FQGNSA. CDR3 nucleotide sequence: TGTGCCAGCAGCCCCCATTTGACGGGGAACGGGGAGCTGTTTTTT. It specifies CASSPHLTGNGELFF.

Notes on this clone: Within the sample, other DNA sequences also encode this same CDR3. The chain is built from TRBV7-2 and TRBJ2-7, with 11 bases matching TRBD1. Trimming cost V 0 bases and J 4 bases; bases outside gene matches: 5. Per germline, CDR1 SGHTA and CDR2 FQGNSA. The CDR3 has 16 residues. This CDR3 is CASSLAGTGGLYEQYF. CDR3 DNA: TGTGCCAGCAGCTTAGCCGGGACAGGGGGTCTATACGAGCAGTACTTC.

The CDR3 sequence: CASGLSQRGGTDTQYF. The DNA for the CDR3 is TGTGCTAGTGGTTTGTCCCAGCGGGGTGGCACAGATACGCAGTATTTT. The chain uses TRBV12-5 and TRBJ2-3; 7 bases line up with TRBD2. V gave up 2 bases and J gave up 1 base; unmatched junction bases: 6. CDR3 length: 16 residues. CDR1 and CDR2 from the germline V gene are LGHNT and FRNRAP.

This clone has only a few counts. The chain is built from TRBV9 and TRBJ1-6, with no clear D. The CDR3 contains 14 residues. V was shortened by 4 bases and J by 7 bases, with 12 bases between the two germline ends. Germline V gives CDR1 SGDLS, CDR2 YYNGEE. The CDR3 loop is CASSPAAENSPLHF. The CDR3 bases are TGTGCCAGCAGCCCAGCGGCCGAGAATTCACCCCTCCACTTT. The full variable domain, in which reference TRBV9 and TRBJ1-6 provide the parts outside the CDR3, is DSGVTQTPKHLITATGQRVTLRCSPRSGDLSVYWYQQSLDQGLQFLIQYYNGEERAKGNILERFSAQQFPDLHSELNLSSLELGDSALYFCASSPAAENSPLHFGNGTRLTVT.

The gene calls are TRBV15 and TRBJ1-2, with 9 bases aligning to TRBD1. The trim removed 1 base at V and 4 bases at J, leaving 1 base unmatched. The CDR3 loop spans 14 amino acids. The V gene's germline CDR1 is LNHNV and CDR2 YYDKDF (reference sequence). This CDR3 is CATSRGTGAYGYTF. For the CDR3, the DNA is TGTGCCACCAGCAGAGGGACAGGGGCCTATGGCTACACCTTC. The full variable domain, in which reference TRBV15 and TRBJ1-2 provide the parts outside the CDR3, is DAMVIQNPRYQVTQFGKPVTLSCSQTLNHNVMYWYQQKSSQAPKLLFHYYDKDFNNEADTPDNFQSRRPNTSFCFLDIRSPGLGDTAMYLCATSRGTGAYGYTFGSGTRLTVV.